These 25 T cell receptor beta chains originate from one sample sequenced in a study of blood T cells in healthy people across ages (dated by TCRdb to between 2015 and 2017). The library was prepared using 5' RACE. TCRdb names Illumina HiSeq 2500 as the instrument used. A second PCR of about 6 to 11 cycles was run with a J-beta primer mix and a sample-barcoded 5' primer. TCRdb applied fastp at Q25 and MiXCR to the public reads, then kept only in-frame beta chains. Every entry covers one CDR3 protein and lists the most common genes and DNA from its rows. The sample yields fewer than 1,200,000 distinct CDR3 sequences; around 25% were counted once. The ten largest clonotypes hold approximately 0.7% of the sample. The sample was also reused in another study, on T cells of mothers and their children.

Input material: blood. The receptors originated from a girl aged 2 to 9 in good health.

This clonotype was picked up many times. At one boundary the junction diverges from the germline segment, which might be a read error. This sequence joins TRBV5-1 and TRBJ1-1, with D perhaps TRBD1 (6 bases). Germline lookup yields CDR1 SGHRS and CDR2 YFSETQ. The CDR3 length is 13 residues. Here the CDR3 DNA reads TGTGCCAGCAGCTTAGGGGGTTCGACTGAAGCTTTCTTT. As protein: CASSLGGSTEAFF.

The J gene is TRBJ2-1, the V gene TRBV3-1; TRBD2 might be the D (5 bases). CDR3 length equals 14 residues. Trimming pared 3 bases from V and 7 bases from J, leaving 13 bases between. The V gene's germline CDR1 is LGHDT and CDR2 YNNKEL (reference sequence). This chain's CDR3 is CASSHLGPGNEQFF. The CDR3 nucleotides are TGTGCCAGCAGCCACCTCGGGCCGGGGAATGAGCAGTTCTTC.

The table lists this clonotype with a few counts. This chain connects TRBV5-1 to TRBJ2-3; TRBD1 agrees at 7 bases. Germline CDR1 SGHRS, CDR2 YFSETQ. V gave up 2 bases and J gave up 3 bases; unmatched junction bases: 6. This CDR3 region has 15 residues. The CDR3 reads CASSLQGIVTDTQYF. The CDR3, as DNA: TGCGCCAGCAGCTTACAGGGGATTGTGACAGATACGCAGTATTTT.

This clonotype was seen a handful of times. The V and J genes are TRBV6-4 and TRBJ2-1, with 9 bases aligning to TRBD2. The CDR3 sequence is 15 residues long. The germline CDR1 and CDR2 sequences are MRHNA and SNTAGT. Germline trimming cut 2 bases from V and 2 bases from J; bases unmatched to any gene: 1. CDR3 in amino acids: CASSDGGGAYNEQFF. CDR3 in DNA: TGTGCCAGCAGTGACGGCGGGGGGGCCTACAATGAGCAGTTCTTC.

This clonotype was seen a few times. The V call is TRBV9, the J call TRBJ1-3, with unresolved D. Trimming left V 0 bases short and J 2 bases short, with 9 bases between. Germline assignment: CDR1 SGDLS and CDR2 YYNGEE. CDR3 length equals 15 residues. CDR3 sequence: CASSVELGAGNTIYF. The CDR3 DNA reads TGTGCCAGCAGCGTAGAACTGGGTGCTGGAAACACCATATATTTT. The full variable domain, in which reference TRBV9 and TRBJ1-3 provide the parts outside the CDR3, is DSGVTQTPKHLITATGQRVTLRCSPRSGDLSVYWYQQSLDQGLQFLIQYYNGEERAKGNILERFSAQQFPDLHSELNLSSLELGDSALYFCASSVELGAGNTIYFGEGSWLTVV.

This clonotype turned up a few times. This chain joins TRBV4-3 and TRBJ1-2; 7 bases map to TRBD1. V shed 1 base and J 5 bases; nucleotides not matched to a gene: 4. The V gene's germline CDR1 is LGHNA and CDR2 YSLEER. The CDR3 loop spans 14 amino acids. In DNA, the CDR3 is TGCGCCAGCAGCCAAGGGACAGGCTGGTATGGCTACACCTTC. Amino acid sequence: CASSQGTGWYGYTF.

The V call is TRBV29-1, the J call TRBJ1-4; D is unclear. Germline assignment: CDR1 SQVTM and CDR2 ANQGSEA. V lost 5 bases, J lost 3 bases, and 7 bases lay in between. This CDR3 region has 12 residues. The CDR3 DNA reads TGCAGCGTTCGGGGTTCTAATGAAAAACTGTTTTTT. It yields the protein CSVRGSNEKLFF.

V gene TRBV7-3 combines with J gene TRBJ2-1, with 7 bases fitting TRBD2. The CDR3 runs to 15 residues. Germline assignment: CDR1 SGHTA and CDR2 FQGTGA. The trim removed 1 base at V and 3 bases at J, leaving 3 bases unmatched. The CDR3: CASSLRSGVYNEQFF. The CDR3 region has the DNA TGTGCCAGCAGCTTAAGGAGCGGGGTCTACAATGAGCAGTTCTTC.

The chain couples TRBV6-2 or TRBV6-3 to TRBJ2-4; unclear D gene. V lost 0 bases to trimming and J lost 12 bases, with 9 bases between them. Germline CDR1 and CDR2: MNHEY and SVGEGT. The CDR3 has 12 amino acids. This chain's CDR3 is CASSYSAHTQYF. Written as DNA, the CDR3 is TGTGCCAGCAGTTACTCTGCCCACACTCAGTACTTC.

This clonotype has just a few counts. The chain joins TRBV7-3 to TRBJ1-3; 8 nucleotides match TRBD1. The CDR3 length is 17 residues. Germline CDR1 is SGHTA and CDR2 is FQGTGA. The V segment lost 5 bases and the J segment 0 bases; nucleotides outside the gene matches: 9. The chain's CDR3 is CASSLRQGNLSGNTIYF. The CDR3 DNA is TGTGCCAGCAGCCTCCGACAGGGGAACCTCTCTGGAAACACCATATATTTT.

V is TRBV20-1 and J is TRBJ2-7, with D hard to call. Trimming shortened V by 0 bases and J by 0 bases, and 6 bases separated the two germline ends. This CDR3 has 13 residues. The germline V gene has CDR1 DFQATT and CDR2 SNEGSKA (reference sequence). The CDR3 DNA is TGCAGTGCTAGAGAAATAAGCTCCTACGAGCAGTACTTC. Its protein product is CSAREISSYEQYF.

This sequence joins TRBV29-1 and TRBJ2-7; a weak D match, TRBD1 (6 bases). Gene TRBJ2-5 matches the end of the DNA better, so the J call may be wrong. This CDR3 comprises 11 residues. The germline CDR1 and CDR2 sequences are SQVTM and ANQGSEA. This CDR3 reads CSVQGTETQYF. CDR3 nucleotides: TGCAGCGTCCAGGGGACGGAGACCCAGTACTTC.

In its sample, this clonotype was seen a few times. The chain employs TRBV7-9 and TRBJ2-7, with D possibly being TRBD2 (5 bases). Germline assignment: CDR1 SEHNR and CDR2 FQNEAQ (reference sequence). V was pared by 3 bases and J by 12 bases, with 12 bases between. The length of the CDR3 is 11 residues. CDR3 sequence reads: CASSFEGIRYF. For the CDR3, the DNA is TGTGCCAGCAGCTTTGAGGGAATTCGGTACTTC.

This clonotype has a handful of counts. The rearrangement uses TRBV21-1 and TRBJ1-5; TRBD1 is taken as the D call from the table, unchecked against the DNA. TRBV21-1 is classified as a pseudogene. The CDR3 length is 16 residues. DNA for the CDR3: TGTGCCAGCAGCAAAAGGGGACACCGAGGGAATCAGCCCCAGCATTTT. This codes for CASSKRGHRGNQPQHF.

This clonotype was recorded a few times. V gene TRBV29-1 combines with J gene TRBJ2-1, with D perhaps matching TRBD1 (6 bases). Trimming took off 6 bases at V and 5 bases at J, with 17 bases between the two ends. The germline V gene has CDR1 SQVTM and CDR2 ANQGSEA. The CDR3 has 14 residues. The DNA for the CDR3 is TGCAGCGTGGACCCGGACAGCGACCACAATGAGCAGTTCTTC. It codes for CSVDPDSDHNEQFF.

This clonotype was counted only a few times. The chain employs TRBV5-1 and TRBJ2-5; 10 bases line up with TRBD2. The assigned J gene may be wrong: the sequence end matches TRBJ2-1 better. CDR3 size: 15 residues. The germline V gene encodes CDR1 SGHRS and CDR2 YFSETQ. As DNA, the CDR3 is TGCGCCAGCAGCGTCGGAGCGGGGGGGAACAATGAGCAGTTCTTC. Its protein product is CASSVGAGGNNEQFF.

This clonotype showed up just a few times. The chain links TRBV6-5 to TRBJ2-7; D not resolved. Trimming shortened V by 6 bases and J by 4 bases, and 10 bases separated the two germline ends. Looked up from germline, CDR1 is MNHEY and CDR2 is SVGAGI. This CDR3 comprises 12 residues. The CDR3 DNA follows: TGTGCCAGCAGCAAGTCCGGGTACGAGCAGTACTTC. Translated: CASSKSGYEQYF.

This clonotype has at least ten counts. The chain combines TRBV6-2 or TRBV6-3 with TRBJ2-2; D is ambiguous. This CDR3 is 13 amino acids long. V dropped 3 bases and J dropped 0 bases, with 2 bases sitting between them. In germline, CDR1 is MNHEY, CDR2 SVGEGT. CDR3 amino acids: CASSYTNTGELFF. CDR3 sequence (DNA): TGTGCCAGCAGTTATACGAACACCGGGGAGCTGTTTTTT.

The V and J genes are TRBV3-1 and TRBJ1-5; D uncertain. The V end was cut by 0 bases, the J end by 5 bases, with 8 bases between. Germline lookup yields CDR1 LGHDT and CDR2 YNNKEL (reference sequence). CDR3 length: 14 residues. CDR3 residues: CASSQDPGDQPQHF. The CDR3, as DNA: TGTGCCAGCAGCCAAGATCCCGGAGATCAGCCCCAGCATTTT. Full variable domain (remainder filled in from reference TRBV3-1 and TRBJ1-5): DTAVSQTPKYLVTQMGNDKSIKCEQNLGHDTMYWYKQDSKKFLKIMFSYNNKELIINETVPNRFSPKSPDKAHLNLHINSLELGDSAVYFCASSQDPGDQPQHFGDGTRLSIL.

This clonotype was counted a few times. Being one base from a much bigger clone, this may be a read error. The gene calls are TRBV4-1 and TRBJ2-3, with 13 bases matching TRBD2. The germline gives CDR1 MGHRA, CDR2 YSYEKL. This CDR3 contains 20 residues. This CDR3 is CANSQDAAGTSGTGADTQYF. In nucleotides, the CDR3 is TGCGCCAACAGCCAAGATGCGGCCGGGACTAGCGGGACGGGCGCAGATACGCAGTATTTT.

The chain employs TRBV7-2 and TRBJ1-6, with D hard to call. Germline V gene lookup returns CDR1 SGHTA and CDR2 FQGNSA. This CDR3 region has 15 residues. Between the trimmed V and J ends, which lost 2 bases and 8 bases, there was a span of 13 bases. Here the CDR3 DNA reads TGTGCCAGCAGCTTAAACTTTTTACGGGATTCACCCCTCCACTTT. Residues: CASSLNFLRDSPLHF.

The CDR3 DNA reads as TGCAGTGCTAGAGTTCAGACAGGACTAGCGGGGGAGCTGTTTTTT. Its translation: CSARVQTGLAGELFF. V usage is TRBV20-1 and J usage is TRBJ2-2; 9 nucleotides line up with TRBD2. Trimming removed 1 base from V and 8 bases from J; junction bases left unmatched: 8. The CDR3 loop spans 15 amino acids. Germline loops: CDR1 DFQATT, CDR2 SNEGSKA (reference sequence).

The chain is built from TRBV7-2 and TRBJ1-1; tentative D call: TRBD1 (5 bases). CDR1 is SGHTA and CDR2 is FQGNSA in the germline V gene. Between the trimmed V and J ends, which lost 2 bases and 8 bases, there was a span of 12 bases. CDR3 length: 13 amino acids. The CDR3 spells CASSLWGSYEAFF. Written as DNA, the CDR3 is TGTGCCAGCAGCTTATGGGGGTCGTACGAAGCTTTCTTT. Full variable domain (rest looked up from reference TRBV7-2 and TRBJ1-1): GAGVSQSPSNKVTEKGKDVELRCDPISGHTALYWYRQSLGQGLEFLIYFQGNSAPDKSGLPSDRFSAERTGGSVSTLTIQRTQQEDSAVYLCASSLWGSYEAFFGQGTRLTVV.

This clonotype has only a few counts. The chain uses TRBV6-1 and TRBJ2-7; 7 bases match TRBD1. The length of the CDR3 is 15 residues. The V segment lost 5 bases and the J segment 0 bases; nucleotides outside the gene matches: 7. CDR1 is MNHNS, CDR2 SASEGT, per germline. The CDR3 region is CASSPRTGLSYEQYF. In DNA form, the CDR3 reads TGTGCCAGCAGTCCCCGGACAGGTCTCTCCTACGAGCAGTACTTC.

As DNA, the CDR3 is TGTGCCAGCAAGAAGTCGGGTGGAACCTTCTACGAGCAGTACTTC. Translated, it gives CASKKSGGTFYEQYF. The rearrangement uses TRBV25-1 and TRBJ2-7; D is unresolved. CDR3 length equals 15 residues. CDR1 MGHDK and CDR2 SYGVNS come from the germline V gene. Trimming cost V 7 bases and J 3 bases, with 19 bases left between them.